This entry is about one TCR beta chain. What it binds is not known. These data belong to a study of cytomegalovirus exposure and HLA in healthy donors. Overall study findings and caveats: V- and J-gene trimming in TCR beta was tied to a missense DCLRE1C variant by an analysis performed later. Some public TCRs appeared in many individuals, while most sequences were rare. Reported performance of the classifier showed diagnosis of cytomegalovirus status with high specificity and sensitivity.

The PCR used 60 Vbeta and 13 Jbeta primers. Sequencing was performed with immunoSEQ multiplex PCR; in TCRdb, only in-frame clones are kept and a portion is missing. The sample gives under 130,000 clones, 79% of which show up once; 3% to 4% is in the top ten. The sequenced sample consisted of PBMCs. This sequence originates from a woman aged 40 to 55 in good health and CMV-seronegative.

CDR3 nucleotide sequence: TGTGCCTGGTGGGGGCCGCGCTCTGGGGCCAACGTCCTGACTTTC. It encodes CAWWGPRSGANVLTF. This chain connects TRBV30 to TRBJ2-6, with D possibly TRBD1 on 6 matching bases. Germline V gene sequence: CDR1 GTSNPN, CDR2 SVGIG (reference sequence). This CDR3 is built from 15 residues. Trimming took off 5 bases at V and 0 bases at J, with 11 bases between the two ends.